Listed below are T cell receptor beta chains from one sample, sequenced in a study of blood T cells in healthy people across ages. TCRdb itself ran the 5' RACE reads through MiXCR, one entry per CDR3 protein. The sample has around 1,000,000 distinct CDR3 sequences; under 30% are singletons. These data were also filed under a second study, of T cells of mothers and their children.

The sample was blood. The receptors were gathered from a girl aged 2-15 years in good health. CDR3s include the opening cysteine and the closing phenylalanine or tryptophan. D genes are given only for firm matches. Rows give clone size only sometimes, using once, few, many, or a class for an expanded clone.

.,TRBJ2-3,TRBV5-1,.,CASSQGIRTGEQDTQYF,TGCGCCAGCAGCCAGGGGATCCGGACTGGAGAACAAGATACGCAGTATTTT
.,TRBJ2-1,TRBV4-2,few,CASSQGGENSYNEQFF,TGTGCCAGCAGCCAAGGGGGAGAAAACTCCTACAATGAGCAGTTCTTC
.,TRBJ2-5,TRBV12-3/TRBV12-4,.,CASMDSTQETQYF,TGTGCCAGCATGGACAGCACCCAAGAGACCCAGTACTTC
.,TRBJ2-1,TRBV29-1,many,CSVSGPQESDEQFF,TGCAGCGTTTCCGGGCCCCAGGAGTCGGATGAGCAGTTCTTC
TRBD1,TRBJ2-5,TRBV5-1,few,CASSSRDRGPLRQETQYF,TGCGCCAGCAGCTCCCGGGACAGGGGGCCTCTGCGGCAAGAGACCCAGTACTTC
.,TRBJ1-6,TRBV5-1,.,CASSFTSSYNSPLHF,TGCGCCAGCAGCTTTACGAGCTCCTATAATTCACCCCTCCACTTT
.,TRBJ2-7,TRBV12-3/TRBV12-4,few,CASRGTLSYEQYF,TGTGCCAGCAGAGGGACACTTTCCTACGAGCAGTACTTC
.,TRBJ1-1,TRBV7-2,.,CASSLVETFLTEAFF,TGTGCCAGCAGCTTAGTGGAGACTTTTCTCACTGAAGCTTTCTTT
.,TRBJ1-2,TRBV25-1,.,CASSPIGAVYGYTF,TGTGCCAGCAGTCCAATAGGGGCCGTCTATGGCTACACCTTC
.,TRBJ1-2,TRBV6-2/TRBV6-3,.,CASSFQGHGYTF,TGTGCCAGCAGTTTCCAGGGGCATGGCTACACCTTC
.,TRBJ2-7,TRBV29-1,few,CSAATGFSYEQYF,TGCAGCGCGGCGACAGGATTCTCCTACGAGCAGTACTTC
.,TRBJ2-1,TRBV3-1,.,CASSQDPRSTSWAYNEQFF,TGTGCCAGCAGCCAAGACCCACGGAGCACTAGCTGGGCCTACAATGAGCAGTTCTTC
.,TRBJ1-5,TRBV25-1,few,CASRLLGESNQPQHF,TGTGCCAGCAGACTTTTGGGAGAGAGCAATCAGCCCCAGCATTTT
TRBD1,TRBJ2-7,TRBV4-1,.,CASSQEGQGYYEQYF,TGCGCCAGCAGCCAAGAGGGACAGGGATACTACGAGCAGTACTTC
TRBD1,TRBJ2-7,TRBV6-2/TRBV6-3,few,CASRGTGGPYEQYF,TGTGCCAGCAGAGGGACAGGCGGGCCCTACGAGCAGTACTTC
.,TRBJ2-1,TRBV9,many,CASSVIEQHNEQFF,TGTGCCAGCAGCGTAATAGAACAACACAATGAGCAGTTCTTC
TRBD2,TRBJ2-1,TRBV6-2/TRBV6-3,.,CASSNLAGGRNEQFF,TGTGCCAGCAGTAACTTAGCGGGGGGTCGCAATGAGCAGTTCTTC
TRBD2,TRBJ2-5,TRBV6-2/TRBV6-3,.,CASSYLAGGTETQYF,TGTGCCAGCAGTTACCTTGCGGGAGGAACGGAGACCCAGTACTTC
.,TRBJ2-1,TRBV27,few,CASSLSRDNEQFF,TGTGCCAGCAGTTTATCCAGGGACAATGAGCAGTTCTTC
.,TRBJ1-4,TRBV5-6,.,CASSFQQLDEKLFF,TGTGCCAGCAGCTTCCAACAGTTGGATGAAAAACTGTTTTTT
.,TRBJ2-1,TRBV2,.,CASSGGQKEQFF,TGTGCCAGCAGCGGGGGACAAAAGGAGCAGTTCTTC
.,TRBJ1-2,TRBV10-2,.,CASSEVIYGYTF,TGCGCCAGCAGTGAGGTTATCTATGGCTACACCTTC
.,TRBJ2-5,TRBV15,.,CATTSDRRQETQYF,TGTGCCACCACCTCGGACCGGAGACAAGAGACCCAGTACTTC
TRBD2,TRBJ2-5,TRBV5-1,many,CASSLLGGETQYF,TGTGCCAGCAGTCTCCTGGGGGGGGAGACCCAGTACTTC
.,TRBJ2-7,TRBV21-1,.,CASSKVTVYRTGSYEQYF,TGTGCCAGCAGCAAAGTGACAGTGTATAGGACAGGGTCCTACGAGCAGTACTTC
.,TRBJ2-7,TRBV28,.,CASSSVPGLARSYEQYF,TGTGCCAGCAGTTCAGTCCCAGGGCTAGCGCGCTCCTACGAGCAGTACTTC
TRBD2,TRBJ2-7,TRBV7-2,.,CASSLAAGLSSYEQYF,TGTGCCAGCAGCTTAGCGGCGGGACTAAGCTCCTACGAGCAGTACTTC
.,TRBJ2-7,TRBV5-6,.,CASSFRTVSYEQYF,TGTGCCAGCAGCTTTCGGACAGTGAGCTACGAGCAGTACTTC
TRBD1,TRBJ2-7,TRBV5-1,few,CASRPGTEILRASYEQYF,TGCGCCAGTAGGCCCGGGACAGAGATTCTAAGAGCATCCTACGAGCAGTACTTC
.,TRBJ1-1,TRBV9,few,CASTGSEDTEAFF,TGTGCCAGCACCGGTAGTGAGGACACTGAAGCTTTCTTT
.,TRBJ2-5,TRBV7-2,once,CASSSYREGSFF,TGTGCCAGCAGCTCCTACAGGGAGGGTAGTTTCTTC
.,TRBJ2-5,TRBV10-1,many,CASSESRKETQYF,TGCGCCAGCAGTGAGTCGAGAAAGGAGACCCAGTACTTC
.,TRBJ2-1,TRBV29-1,.,CSVEDTTNEQFF,TGCAGCGTTGAAGATACCACAAATGAGCAGTTCTTC
TRBD1,TRBJ2-3,TRBV29-1,few,CSVAQGSGHTDTQYF,TGCAGCGTGGCACAGGGGAGTGGGCACACAGATACGCAGTATTTT
.,TRBJ2-3,TRBV4-1,.,CASSQDRGASTDTQYF,TGCGCCAGCAGCCAAGACAGGGGCGCTAGCACAGATACGCAGTATTTT
.,TRBJ2-5,TRBV29-1,.,CSVLRAGARETQYF,TGCAGCGTTCTTCGGGCAGGGGCTAGGGAGACCCAGTACTTC
.,TRBJ2-3,TRBV5-1,few,CASSGGKGTDTQYF,TGCGCCAGCAGCGGGGGGAAGGGGACAGATACGCAGTATTTT
TRBD2,TRBJ2-7,TRBV9,few,CASSVASGGQDEQYF,TGTGCCAGCAGCGTAGCTTCGGGGGGGCAGGACGAGCAGTACTTC
TRBD1,TRBJ1-1,TRBV5-1,few,CASRQDRGVTEAFF,TGCGCCAGCAGGCAGGACAGGGGGGTCACTGAAGCTTTCTTT
TRBD1,TRBJ1-1,TRBV18,.,CASSPLVLTGDDTEAFF,TGTGCCAGCTCACCACTCGTACTGACAGGGGATGATACTGAAGCTTTCTTT
TRBD2,TRBJ2-5,TRBV7-2,.,CASSINRLAAETQYF,TGTGCCAGCAGCATAAATCGACTAGCTGCCGAGACCCAGTACTTC
.,TRBJ2-7,TRBV28,.,CASSLLSASYEQYF,TGTGCCAGCAGTTTATTGTCTGCTTCCTACGAGCAGTACTTC
TRBD2,TRBJ2-5,TRBV6-5,.,CASSYSSAGAGETQYF,TGTGCCAGCAGTTATTCCTCAGCGGGAGCTGGGGAGACCCAGTACTTC
TRBD1,TRBJ2-6,TRBV5-6,few,CASSLGDRGYGANVLTF,TGTGCCAGCAGCTTGGGCGACAGGGGGTATGGGGCCAACGTCCTGACTTTC
TRBD1,TRBJ2-1,TRBV7-9,.,CASSLGDSDEQFF,TGTGCCAGCAGCTTGGGGGACAGCGATGAGCAGTTCTTC
TRBD2,TRBJ2-7,TRBV20-1,.,CSASQAGVNSYEQYF,TGCAGTGCTAGCCAAGCGGGAGTAAATTCCTACGAGCAGTACTTC
.,TRBJ2-1,TRBV4-2,many,CASSQELGQPGEQFF,TGTGCCAGCAGCCAAGAACTCGGGCAGCCGGGTGAGCAGTTCTTC
.,TRBJ2-7,TRBV5-1,few,CASSLEDRTYEQYF,TGCGCCAGCAGCTTGGAAGACAGGACCTACGAGCAGTACTTC
TRBD2,TRBJ2-6,TRBV7-9,few,CASSSRARLAGVFSGANVLTF,TGTGCCAGCAGCTCCCGGGCAAGACTAGCGGGGGTTTTCTCTGGGGCCAACGTCCTGACTTTC
.,TRBJ2-7,TRBV4-1,few,CASSQDHRSYEQYF,TGCGCCAGCAGCCAAGATCACCGGTCCTACGAGCAGTACTTC
.,TRBJ2-7,TRBV29-1,.,CSVIPAGASGYEQYF,TGCAGCGTTATCCCGGCGGGGGCTTCGGGGTACGAGCAGTACTTC
TRBD2,TRBJ2-7,TRBV7-9,.,CAGSSGLAGVRSYEQYF,TGTGCCGGCAGCTCAGGACTAGCGGGAGTTCGCTCCTACGAGCAGTACTTC
.,TRBJ1-1,TRBV12-3/TRBV12-4,few,CASSLGAGEIF,TGTGCCAGCAGTTTAGGTGCAGGGGAAATCTTT
TRBD1,TRBJ1-5,TRBV28,.,CASRPGQISNQPQHF,TGTGCCAGCAGACCGGGACAGATTAGCAATCAGCCCCAGCATTTT
.,TRBJ2-3,TRBV7-8,.,CASSLGDGDTQYF,TGTGCCAGCAGCTTAGGAGATGGGGATACGCAGTATTTT
.,TRBJ1-3,TRBV7-9,few,CASSPSTGMVGNTIYF,TGTGCCAGCAGCCCTTCTACAGGGATGGTTGGAAACACCATATATTTT
.,TRBJ1-2,TRBV5-6,.,CASSLVGDIIYGYTF,TGTGCCAGCAGCTTGGTTGGGGACATTATATATGGCTACACCTTC
TRBD2,TRBJ2-1,TRBV7-6,few,CASSSLAGGPYNEQFF,TGTGCCAGCAGCTCTCTAGCGGGGGGGCCCTACAATGAGCAGTTCTTC
.,TRBJ2-5,TRBV18,.,CASSPMDGQYF,TGTGCCAGCTCTCCTATGGACGGCCAGTACTTC